These T cell receptor beta chains were read from a single sample in a study of T cell repertoires in cytomegalovirus infection. For these TCRs, the target antigens are not known. TCRdb reanalysed the reads using MiXCR and keeps one entry per CDR3 protein. This sample has fewer than 1,000,000 distinct CDR3 sequences, with about a third found just once. The sequences come from cultured CD8+ T cells from PBMCs, collected from culture after CMV antigen stimulation. The source is a human donor in good health (CMV status not recorded). Some clones in this sample may be carry-over from other donors' samples. Each CDR3 is given with its conserved first and last residue. D genes are given only for firm matches. Size values are once, few and many counts, or a class for expanded clones, and some rows have none.

j_call v_call d_call clone_size cdr3_aa cdr3_nt
TRBJ2-2 TRBV20-1 - - CSATTSSGELFF TGCAGTGCAACTACTAGCTCCGGGGAGCTGTTTTTT
TRBJ1-6 TRBV4-3 - - CASSHHGADSPLHF TGCGCCAGCAGCCACCATGGGGCAGATTCACCCCTCCACTTT
TRBJ2-2 TRBV6-4 - - CASRWVANTGELFF TGTGCCAGCCGATGGGTAGCGAACACCGGGGAGCTGTTTTTT
TRBJ1-5 TRBV20-1 TRBD1 few CSASPRTGLGNQPQHF TGCAGTGCTAGCCCTCGGACAGGGTTGGGCAATCAGCCCCAGCATTTT
TRBJ1-1 TRBV7-2 TRBD1 many CASSLWDRRLLNTEAFF TGTGCCAGCAGCTTATGGGACAGGCGCCTATTGAACACTGAAGCTTTCTTT
TRBJ2-3 TRBV6-2/TRBV6-3 TRBD1 - CASTDGQGPPRGTQYF TGTGCCAGCACCGACGGACAGGGACCTCCACGGGGTACGCAGTATTTT
TRBJ2-1 TRBV28 TRBD2 - CASRTSGASSYNEQFF TGTGCCAGCAGGACTAGCGGGGCCAGCTCCTACAATGAGCAGTTCTTC
TRBJ2-5 TRBV4-1 - few CASSPQGETQYF TGCGCCAGCAGCCCTCAGGGAGAGACCCAGTACTTC
TRBJ1-4 TRBV7-8 - many CASSLVLNFGEKLFF TGTGCCAGCAGCTTAGTTTTGAATTTTGGGGAAAAACTGTTTTTT
TRBJ1-5 TRBV7-6 TRBD1 - CASSADRAGNQPQHF TGTGCCAGCAGCGCCGACAGGGCAGGGAATCAGCCCCAGCATTTT
TRBJ2-5 TRBV12-3/TRBV12-4 TRBD2 few CASSFFSGGQETQYF TGTGCCAGCAGTTTTTTTAGCGGGGGGCAAGAGACCCAGTACTTC
TRBJ2-3 TRBV10-3 TRBD1 - CAIKRMERDSSTDTQYF TGTGCCATCAAAAGGATGGAGAGGGACAGTAGCACAGATACGCAGTATTTT
TRBJ2-1 TRBV19 - - CASRVYTSSYNEQFF TGTGCCAGTAGGGTCTACACCAGCTCCTACAATGAGCAGTTCTTC
TRBJ1-6 TRBV9 - once CASSLGGLGSGPLHF TGTGCCAGCAGCTTGGGCGGCTTGGGGAGCGGACCCCTCCACTTT
TRBJ2-3 TRBV6-6 TRBD2 many CASSYGGGGTDTQYF TGTGCCAGCAGTTACGGGGGCGGGGGGACAGATACGCAGTATTTT
TRBJ2-5 TRBV7-9 TRBD1 few CASKRDRGQETQYF TGTGCCAGCAAGAGGGACAGGGGGCAAGAGACCCAGTACTTC